This T cell receptor (beta chain) was captured in a study of response to subunit inactivated influenza vaccine. Broader study findings: Authors suggested each seasonal flu vaccination may recruit only limited numbers of new T cells.

TCRdb reanalysed the RT-PCR reads using MiXCR and keeps one entry per CDR3 protein. The sample has about 650,000 distinct CDR3 sequences; about a sixth are singletons. From germline, CDR1 is MNHEY and CDR2 SMNVEV (reference sequence). The V segment lost 5 bases and the J segment 7 bases; nucleotides outside the gene matches: 11. The CDR3 runs to 14 residues. This clonotype appeared a few times. No antigen is known for it. V usage is TRBV27 and J usage is TRBJ2-7; TRBD1 matches at 7 bases. The sequencing used PBMCs from blood, collected 11 to 12 days after vaccination. The TCR originated in a man between 45 and 60 years old who received an inactivated influenza vaccine. The CDR3: CASSLKGQRWEQYF. Written as DNA, the CDR3 is TGTGCCAGCAGTCTCAAGGGACAGCGGTGGGAGCAGTACTTC.